These 4 T cell receptor beta chains originate from one sample sequenced in a study of OX40 agonist ivuxolimab in advanced cancers. Receptor libraries were prepared by the immunoSEQ multiplex PCR assay. TCRdb stores this immuneACCESS table with in-frame sequences only. Part of the clones is absent; in the studies checked, under half of the shortfall reflects unresolved V genes, and no reason is known for the rest. The sample table lists about 40,000 clones, 70% to 90% of them with a count of one. The top ten constitute around a quarter of the sample. Sequenced here: CD4+ or CD8+ T cells sorted from blood, sampled in a trial of the OX40 agonist ivuxolimab. These receptors originate from an adult with an advanced solid tumor such as melanoma, head and neck, liver or kidney cancer.

This rearrangement joins TRBV9 to TRBJ2-1, with D perhaps assigned TRBD1 or TRBD2 (5 bases each). Looked up from germline, CDR1 is SGDLS and CDR2 is YYNGEE. V lost 4 bases and J lost 9, with 11 bases in between. The CDR3 has 12 amino acids. The CDR3 here is CASSPVGTEQFF. DNA for the CDR3: TGTGCCAGCAGCCCCGTGGGGACTGAGCAGTTCTTC.

V gene TRBV6-5 combines with J gene TRBJ1-5; 8 nucleotides agree with TRBD1. This CDR3 spans 14 amino acids. Losses at the gene ends were 6 bases for V and 5 bases for J; bases not matched to a gene: 6. CDR1 is MNHEY, CDR2 SVGAGI, per germline. CDR3 residues: CASRDGTGDQPQHF. As DNA, the CDR3 is TGTGCCAGCAGAGACGGGACAGGCGATCAGCCCCAGCATTTT.

The chain is built from TRBV4-1 and TRBJ2-1; D possibly corresponds to TRBD2 (5 bases). V was cut by 3 bases and J by 2 bases, with 5 bases left in between. The germline CDR1 and CDR2 sequences are MGHRA and YSYEKL. CDR3 length: 13 amino acids. The CDR3 protein is CASSQTTYNEQFF. The CDR3 bases are TGCGCCAGCAGCCAGACTACCTACAATGAGCAGTTCTTC.

V gene TRBV7-9 combines with J gene TRBJ2-2; D call uncertain. Per the germline V gene, CDR1 is SEHNR and CDR2 is FQNEAQ (reference sequence). This CDR3 comprises 17 residues. Between the trimmed V and J ends, which lost 2 bases and 3 bases, there was a span of 16 bases. The CDR3, as DNA: TGTGCCAGCAGCTTATGGGAACGCGAGAGAGACACCGGGGAGCTGTTTTTT. This gives the protein CASSLWERERDTGELFF.